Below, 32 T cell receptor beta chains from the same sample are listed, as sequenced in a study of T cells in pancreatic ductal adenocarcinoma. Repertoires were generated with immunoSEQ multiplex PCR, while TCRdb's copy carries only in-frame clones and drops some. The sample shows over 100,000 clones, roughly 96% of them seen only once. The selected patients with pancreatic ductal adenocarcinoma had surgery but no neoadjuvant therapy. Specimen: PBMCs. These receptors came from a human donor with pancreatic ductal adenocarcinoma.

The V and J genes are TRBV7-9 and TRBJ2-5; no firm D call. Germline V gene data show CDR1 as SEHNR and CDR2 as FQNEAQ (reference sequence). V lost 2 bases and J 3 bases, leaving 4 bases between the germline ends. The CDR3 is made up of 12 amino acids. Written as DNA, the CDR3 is TGTGCCAGCAGCTTACAGGAAGAGACCCAGTACTTC. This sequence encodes CASSLQEETQYF.

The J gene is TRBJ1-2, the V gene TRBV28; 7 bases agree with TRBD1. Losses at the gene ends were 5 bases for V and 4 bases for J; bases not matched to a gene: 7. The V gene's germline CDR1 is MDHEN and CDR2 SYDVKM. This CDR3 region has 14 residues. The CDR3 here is CASSLVQGTYGYTF. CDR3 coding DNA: TGTGCCAGCAGTCTTGTACAGGGGACCTATGGCTACACCTTC.

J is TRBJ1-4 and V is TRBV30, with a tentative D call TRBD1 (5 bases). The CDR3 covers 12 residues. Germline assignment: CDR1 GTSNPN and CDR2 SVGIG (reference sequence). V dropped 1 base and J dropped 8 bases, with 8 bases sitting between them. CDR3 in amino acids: CAWSEQGEKLFF. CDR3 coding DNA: TGTGCCTGGAGTGAGCAGGGAGAAAAACTGTTTTTT.

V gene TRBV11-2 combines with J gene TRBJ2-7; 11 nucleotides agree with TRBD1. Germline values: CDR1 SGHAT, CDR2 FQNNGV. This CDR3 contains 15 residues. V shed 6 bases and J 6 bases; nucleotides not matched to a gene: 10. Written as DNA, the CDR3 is TGTGCCAGCAGTTTCAGGCCGGACAGGGGGCTCGAGCAGTACTTC. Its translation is CASSFRPDRGLEQYF. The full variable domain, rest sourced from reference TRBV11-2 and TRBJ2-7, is EAGVAQSPRYKIIEKRQSVAFWCNPISGHATLYWYQQILGQGPKLLIQFQNNGVVDDSQLPKDRFSAERLKGVDSTLKIQPAKLEDSAVYLCASSFRPDRGLEQYFGPGTRLTVT.

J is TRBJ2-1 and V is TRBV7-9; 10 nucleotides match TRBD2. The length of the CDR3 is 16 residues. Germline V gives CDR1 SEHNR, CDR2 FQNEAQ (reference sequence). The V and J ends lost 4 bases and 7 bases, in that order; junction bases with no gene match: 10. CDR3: CASSSPLAGERNEQFF. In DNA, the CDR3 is TGTGCCAGCAGCTCCCCTCTAGCGGGAGAGAGGAATGAGCAGTTCTTC.

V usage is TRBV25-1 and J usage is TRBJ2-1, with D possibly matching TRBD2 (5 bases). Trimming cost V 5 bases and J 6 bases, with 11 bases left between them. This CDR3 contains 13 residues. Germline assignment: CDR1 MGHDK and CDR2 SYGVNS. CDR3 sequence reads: CASSTPSINEQFF. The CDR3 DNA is TGTGCCAGCAGTACTCCTAGCATCAATGAGCAGTTCTTC.

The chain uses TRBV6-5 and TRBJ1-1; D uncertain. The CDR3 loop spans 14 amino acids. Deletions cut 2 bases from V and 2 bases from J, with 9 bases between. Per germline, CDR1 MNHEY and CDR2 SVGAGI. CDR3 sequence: CASSYGGTNTEAFF. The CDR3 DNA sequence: TGTGCCAGCAGTTACGGTGGCACCAACACTGAAGCTTTCTTT.

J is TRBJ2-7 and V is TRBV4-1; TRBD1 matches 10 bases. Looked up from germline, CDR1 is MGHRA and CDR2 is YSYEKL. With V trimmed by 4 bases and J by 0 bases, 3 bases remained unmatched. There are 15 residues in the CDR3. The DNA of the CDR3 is TGCGCCAGCAGCCCGGGACAGGGGCCCTCCTACGAGCAGTACTTC. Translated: CASSPGQGPSYEQYF.

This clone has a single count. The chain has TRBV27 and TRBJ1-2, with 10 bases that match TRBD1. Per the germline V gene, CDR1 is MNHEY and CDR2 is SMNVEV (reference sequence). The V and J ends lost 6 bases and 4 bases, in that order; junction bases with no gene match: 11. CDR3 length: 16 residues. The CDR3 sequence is CASSSGQGPSFYGYTF. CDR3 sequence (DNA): TGTGCCAGCAGCTCGGGACAGGGGCCATCCTTCTATGGCTACACCTTC.

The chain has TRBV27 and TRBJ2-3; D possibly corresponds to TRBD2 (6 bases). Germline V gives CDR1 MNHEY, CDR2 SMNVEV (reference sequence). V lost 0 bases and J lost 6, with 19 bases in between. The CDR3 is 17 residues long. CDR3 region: CASSLSPVRRESDTQYF. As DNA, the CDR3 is TGTGCCAGCAGTTTATCCCCGGTCAGGAGGGAATCGGATACGCAGTATTTT.

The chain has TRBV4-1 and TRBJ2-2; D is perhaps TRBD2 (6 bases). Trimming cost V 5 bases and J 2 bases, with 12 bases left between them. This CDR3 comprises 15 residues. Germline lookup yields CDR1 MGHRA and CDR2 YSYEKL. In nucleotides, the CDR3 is TGCGCCAGCAGCACTAGCCCAGGAAACACCGGGGAGCTGTTTTTT. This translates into CASSTSPGNTGELFF.

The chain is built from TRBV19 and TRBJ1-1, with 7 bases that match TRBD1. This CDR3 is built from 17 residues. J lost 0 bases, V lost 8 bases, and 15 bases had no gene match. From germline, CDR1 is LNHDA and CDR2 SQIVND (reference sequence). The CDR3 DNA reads TGTGCCAGTCAGAGTCTACCGGGACAGACGATGAACACTGAAGCTTTCTTT. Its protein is CASQSLPGQTMNTEAFF.

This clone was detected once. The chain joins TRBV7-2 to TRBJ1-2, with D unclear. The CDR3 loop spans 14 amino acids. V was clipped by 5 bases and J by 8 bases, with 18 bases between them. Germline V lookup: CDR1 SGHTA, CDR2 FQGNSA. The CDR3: CASSTRASRGGYTF. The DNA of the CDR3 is TGTGCCAGCAGCACACGGGCTTCTCGCGGGGGCTACACCTTC.

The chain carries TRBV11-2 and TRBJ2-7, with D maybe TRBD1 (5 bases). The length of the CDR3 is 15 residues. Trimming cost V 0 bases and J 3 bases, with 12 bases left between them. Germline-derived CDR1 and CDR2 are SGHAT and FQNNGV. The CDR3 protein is CASSLDFDSYYEQYF. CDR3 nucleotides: TGTGCCAGCAGCTTAGATTTCGACAGTTACTACGAGCAGTACTTC. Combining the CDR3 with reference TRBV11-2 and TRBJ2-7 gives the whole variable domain EAGVAQSPRYKIIEKRQSVAFWCNPISGHATLYWYQQILGQGPKLLIQFQNNGVVDDSQLPKDRFSAERLKGVDSTLKIQPAKLEDSAVYLCASSLDFDSYYEQYFGPGTRLTVT.

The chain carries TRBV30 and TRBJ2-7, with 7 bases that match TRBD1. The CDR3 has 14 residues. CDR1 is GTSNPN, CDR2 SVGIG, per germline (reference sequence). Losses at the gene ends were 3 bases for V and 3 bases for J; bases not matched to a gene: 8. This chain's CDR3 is CAWRAPTGIYEQYF. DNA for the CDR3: TGTGCCTGGAGAGCCCCGACAGGGATCTACGAGCAGTACTTC. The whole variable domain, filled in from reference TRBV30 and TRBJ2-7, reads SQTIHQWPATLVQPVGSPLSLECTVEGTSNPNLYWYRQAAGRGLQLLFYSVGIGQISSEVPQNLSASRPQDRQFILSSKKLLLSDSGFYLCAWRAPTGIYEQYFGPGTRLTVT.

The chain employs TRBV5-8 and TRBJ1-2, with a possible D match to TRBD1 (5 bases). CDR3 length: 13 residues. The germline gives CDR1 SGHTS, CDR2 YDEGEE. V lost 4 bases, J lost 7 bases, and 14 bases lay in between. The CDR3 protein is CASSRTDQGGYTF. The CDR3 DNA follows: TGTGCCAGCAGCAGAACCGACCAGGGTGGCTACACCTTC.

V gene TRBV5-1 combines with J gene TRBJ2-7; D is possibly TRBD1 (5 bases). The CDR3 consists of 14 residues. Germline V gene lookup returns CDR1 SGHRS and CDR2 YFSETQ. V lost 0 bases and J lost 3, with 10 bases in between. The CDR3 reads CASSLVATDYEQYF. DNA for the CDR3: TGCGCCAGCAGCTTGGTTGCGACAGACTACGAGCAGTACTTC.

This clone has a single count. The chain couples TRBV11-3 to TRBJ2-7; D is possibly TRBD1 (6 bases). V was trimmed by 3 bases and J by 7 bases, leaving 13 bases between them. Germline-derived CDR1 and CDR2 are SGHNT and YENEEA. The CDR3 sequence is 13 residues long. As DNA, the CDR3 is TGTGCCAGCAGCTTCCTAGGGGGTACTGAGCAGTACTTC. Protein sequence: CASSFLGGTEQYF.

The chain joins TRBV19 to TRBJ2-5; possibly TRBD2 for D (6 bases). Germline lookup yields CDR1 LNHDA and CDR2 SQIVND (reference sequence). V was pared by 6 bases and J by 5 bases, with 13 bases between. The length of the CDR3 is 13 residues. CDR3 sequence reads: CASSGTLGETQYF. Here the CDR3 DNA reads TGTGCCAGTAGCGGGACTTTAGGGGAGACCCAGTACTTC.

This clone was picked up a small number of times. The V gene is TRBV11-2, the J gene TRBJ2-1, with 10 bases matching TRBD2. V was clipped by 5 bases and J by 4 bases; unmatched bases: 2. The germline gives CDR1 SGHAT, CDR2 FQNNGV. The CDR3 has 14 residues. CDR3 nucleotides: TGTGCCAGCAGCGCGGGACTAGCGTACAATGAGCAGTTCTTC. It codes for CASSAGLAYNEQFF.

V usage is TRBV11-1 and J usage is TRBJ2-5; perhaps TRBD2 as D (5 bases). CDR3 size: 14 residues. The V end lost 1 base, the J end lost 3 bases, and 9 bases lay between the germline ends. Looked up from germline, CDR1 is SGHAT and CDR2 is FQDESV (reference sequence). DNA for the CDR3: TGTGCCAGCAGCTTAGGAGGGCGGGAAGAGACCCAGTACTTC. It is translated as CASSLGGREETQYF.

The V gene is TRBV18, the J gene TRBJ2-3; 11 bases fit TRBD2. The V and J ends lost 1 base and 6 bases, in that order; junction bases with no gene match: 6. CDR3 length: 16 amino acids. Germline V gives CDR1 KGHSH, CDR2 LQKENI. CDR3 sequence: CASSPLAGGPWDTQYF. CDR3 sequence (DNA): TGTGCCAGCTCACCACTAGCGGGAGGGCCGTGGGATACGCAGTATTTT.

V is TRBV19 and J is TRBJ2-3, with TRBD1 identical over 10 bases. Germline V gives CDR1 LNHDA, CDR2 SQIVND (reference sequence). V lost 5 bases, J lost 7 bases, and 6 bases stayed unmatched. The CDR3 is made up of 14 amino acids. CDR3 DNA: TGTGCCAGTAGTCGGGACAGGGGTTTCAATACGCAGTATTTT. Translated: CASSRDRGFNTQYF.

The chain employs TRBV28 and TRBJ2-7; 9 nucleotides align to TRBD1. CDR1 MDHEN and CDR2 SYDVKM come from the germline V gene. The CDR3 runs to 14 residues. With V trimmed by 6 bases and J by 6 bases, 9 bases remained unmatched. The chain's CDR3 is CASRPGTGRVEQYF. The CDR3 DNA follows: TGTGCCAGCAGGCCGGGGACAGGGAGGGTCGAGCAGTACTTC.

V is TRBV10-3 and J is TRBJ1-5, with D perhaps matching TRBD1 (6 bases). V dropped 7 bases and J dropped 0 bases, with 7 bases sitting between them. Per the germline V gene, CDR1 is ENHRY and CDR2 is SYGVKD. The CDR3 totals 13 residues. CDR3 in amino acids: CAIKGDSNQPQHF. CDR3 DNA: TGTGCCATCAAGGGGGATAGCAATCAGCCCCAGCATTTT.

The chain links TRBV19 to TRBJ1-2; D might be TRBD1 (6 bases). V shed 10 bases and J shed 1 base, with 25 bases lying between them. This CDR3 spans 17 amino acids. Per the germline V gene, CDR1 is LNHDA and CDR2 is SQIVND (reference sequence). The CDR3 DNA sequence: TGTGCCACCTCGATTAGCCACAGGGAACGGTTTAACTATGGCTACACCTTC. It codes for CATSISHRERFNYGYTF.

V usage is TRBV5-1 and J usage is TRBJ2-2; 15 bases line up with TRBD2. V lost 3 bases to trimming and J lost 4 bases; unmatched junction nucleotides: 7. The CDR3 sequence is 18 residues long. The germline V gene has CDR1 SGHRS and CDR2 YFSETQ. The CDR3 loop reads CASSSLGLAGGRTGELFF. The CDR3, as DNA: TGCGCCAGCAGCTCTCTAGGACTAGCGGGAGGGCGCACCGGGGAGCTGTTTTTT.

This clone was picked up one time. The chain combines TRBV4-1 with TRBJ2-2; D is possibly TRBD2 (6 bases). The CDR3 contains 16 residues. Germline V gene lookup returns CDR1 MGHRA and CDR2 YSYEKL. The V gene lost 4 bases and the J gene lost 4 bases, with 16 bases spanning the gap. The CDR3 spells CASSPDTSPGTGELFF. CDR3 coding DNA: TGCGCCAGCAGCCCCGACACTAGCCCTGGCACCGGGGAGCTGTTTTTT.

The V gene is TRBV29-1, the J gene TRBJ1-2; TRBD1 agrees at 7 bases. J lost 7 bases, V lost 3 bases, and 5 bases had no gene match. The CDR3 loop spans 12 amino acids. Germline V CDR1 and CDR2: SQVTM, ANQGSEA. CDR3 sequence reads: CSVDATGTGYTF. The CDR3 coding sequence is TGCAGCGTTGACGCGACAGGGACTGGCTACACCTTC. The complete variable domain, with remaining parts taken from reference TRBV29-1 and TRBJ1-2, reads SAVISQKPSRDICQRGTSLTIQCQVDSQVTMMFWYRQQPGQSLTLIATANQGSEATYESGFVIDKFPISRPNLTFSTLTVSNMSPEDSSIYLCSVDATGTGYTFGSGTRLTVV.

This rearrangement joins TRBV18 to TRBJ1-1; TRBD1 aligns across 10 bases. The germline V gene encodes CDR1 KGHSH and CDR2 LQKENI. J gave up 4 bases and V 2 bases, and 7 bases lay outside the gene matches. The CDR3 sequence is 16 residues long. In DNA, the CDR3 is TGTGCCAGCTCACCAAGACAGGGGGCCGGGGGCACTGAAGCTTTCTTT. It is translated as CASSPRQGAGGTEAFF. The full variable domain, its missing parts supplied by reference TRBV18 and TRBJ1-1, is NAGVMQNPRHLVRRRGQEARLRCSPMKGHSHVYWYRQLPEEGLKFMVYLQKENIIDESGMPKERFSAEFPKEGPSILRIQQVVRGDSAAYFCASSPRQGAGGTEAFFGQGTRLTVV.

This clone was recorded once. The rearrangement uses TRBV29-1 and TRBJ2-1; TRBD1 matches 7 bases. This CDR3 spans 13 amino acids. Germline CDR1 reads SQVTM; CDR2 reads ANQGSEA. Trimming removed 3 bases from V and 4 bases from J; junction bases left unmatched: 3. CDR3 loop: CSVDSGQYNEQFF. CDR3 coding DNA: TGCAGCGTTGATTCGGGACAGTACAATGAGCAGTTCTTC.

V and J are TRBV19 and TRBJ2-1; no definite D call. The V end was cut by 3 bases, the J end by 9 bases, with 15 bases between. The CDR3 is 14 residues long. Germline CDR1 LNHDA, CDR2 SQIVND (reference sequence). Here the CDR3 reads CASSMQDWFSEQFF. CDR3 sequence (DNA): TGTGCCAGTAGTATGCAGGATTGGTTCAGTGAGCAGTTCTTC.